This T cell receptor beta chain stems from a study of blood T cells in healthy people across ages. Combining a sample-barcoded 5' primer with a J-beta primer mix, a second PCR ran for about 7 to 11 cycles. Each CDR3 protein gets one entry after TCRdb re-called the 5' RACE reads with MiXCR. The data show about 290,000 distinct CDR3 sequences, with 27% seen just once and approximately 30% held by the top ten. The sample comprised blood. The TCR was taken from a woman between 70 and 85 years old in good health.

CDR3 residues: CASSYSTGGLGEQYF. The DNA of the CDR3 is TGTGCCAGCAGTTACTCAACTGGGGGCCTGGGGGAGCAGTACTTC. This rearrangement joins TRBV6-5 to TRBJ2-7, with D perhaps TRBD1 (6 bases). The CDR3 length is 15 residues. V lost 0 bases and J lost 7, with 16 bases in between. From germline, CDR1 is MNHEY and CDR2 SVGAGI.